This T cell receptor (beta chain) was profiled in a study of response to subunit inactivated influenza vaccine. MiXCR was run by TCRdb on the RT-PCR reads, yielding one entry per CDR3 protein. The sample yields hundreds of thousands of distinct CDR3 sequences, 11% seen once. This CDR3 is 13 amino acids long. With 3 bases removed from V and 5 bases from J, the gap between germline ends came to 10 bases. The sample was also linked to a second study, of T cells expressing NK-cell markers. That study reports: cDNA encoding TCR beta was synthesized via 5'RACE template switching incorporating UMIs. Eight donors were sequenced, seven testing HCMV-seropositive and one testing seronegative. Restriction of the sorted population to alpha-beta TCR T cells was achieved in several experiments with an anti-gamma-delta TCR antibody. The CD3+CD56-NKG2C+ fraction was also led by these clonotypes in a handful of donors.

This sequence joins TRBV12-3 or TRBV12-4 and TRBJ2-5; either TRBD1 or TRBD2 may fit D (5 bases each). Sequenced here: PBMCs from blood, sampled on the day of vaccination. This receptor was identified in a man in his forties or fifties who received an inactivated influenza vaccine. This CDR3 is CASSFGGWETQYF. The CDR3 DNA is TGTGCCAGCAGTTTTGGGGGTTGGGAGACCCAGTACTTC.